This passage covers 3 T cell receptor beta chains from one sample sequenced in a study of CD8 T cells in ankylosing spondylitis. TCRdb used MiXCR to reprocess the 5' RACE reads, holding one entry per CDR3 protein. The sample has 26,000 or so distinct CDR3 sequences; approximately 8% are singletons. The sequenced material came from blood. The receptors were gathered from a male donor with ankylosing spondylitis or in good health (not recorded which).

Only a few counts were recorded for this clonotype. V is TRBV28 and J is TRBJ2-2; 8 bases agree with TRBD1. Germline V lookup: CDR1 MDHEN, CDR2 SYDVKM. CDR3 size: 14 residues. The V segment lost 5 bases and the J segment 7 bases; nucleotides outside the gene matches: 6. CDR3 sequence: CASSRTGLGGELFF. As DNA, the CDR3 is TGTGCCAGCAGTAGGACAGGGTTGGGCGGGGAGCTGTTTTTT.

In this sample, this clonotype turned up many times. The rearrangement links TRBV20-1 to TRBJ1-5, with 7 nucleotides matching TRBD1. V was clipped by 5 bases and J by 2 bases; unmatched bases: 3. CDR1 and CDR2 (germline): DFQATT, SNEGSKA (reference sequence). The CDR3 extends over 13 amino acids. CDR3 loop: CSAFTGGNQPQHF. CDR3 bases: TGCAGTGCTTTTACAGGGGGCAATCAGCCCCAGCATTTT.

J is TRBJ1-6 and V is TRBV7-2, with TRBD1 identical over 9 bases. With V trimmed by 6 bases and J by 7 bases, 10 bases remained unmatched. The length of the CDR3 is 16 residues. Germline V gene data show CDR1 as SGHTA and CDR2 as FQGNSA. The DNA of the CDR3 is TGTGCCAGCAGACCTCTTAACAGGGGGCAAAATTCACCCCTCCACTTT. It codes for CASRPLNRGQNSPLHF.